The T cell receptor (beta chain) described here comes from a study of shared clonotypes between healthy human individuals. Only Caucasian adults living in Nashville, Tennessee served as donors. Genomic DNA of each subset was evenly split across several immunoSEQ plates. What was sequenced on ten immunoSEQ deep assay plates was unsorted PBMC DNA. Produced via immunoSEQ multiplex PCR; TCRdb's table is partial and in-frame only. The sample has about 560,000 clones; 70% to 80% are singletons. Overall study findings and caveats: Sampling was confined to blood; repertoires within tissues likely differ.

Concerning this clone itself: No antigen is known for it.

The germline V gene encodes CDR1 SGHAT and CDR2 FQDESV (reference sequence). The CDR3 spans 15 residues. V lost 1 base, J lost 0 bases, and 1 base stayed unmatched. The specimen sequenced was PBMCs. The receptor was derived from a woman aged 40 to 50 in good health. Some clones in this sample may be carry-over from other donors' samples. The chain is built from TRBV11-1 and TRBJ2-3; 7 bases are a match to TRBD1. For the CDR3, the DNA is TGTGCCAGCAGCTTAGGGGGACAGAGCACAGATACGCAGTATTTT. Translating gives CASSLGGQSTDTQYF.